This T cell receptor (beta chain) originates from a study of immune evolution from preneoplasia to lung adenocarcinoma (dated by TCRdb to 2020 to 2022). Turning to the overall study: The study profiled immune contexture across lung adenocarcinoma precursors and invasive adenocarcinoma using immune gene expression, TCR sequencing and multiplex immunofluorescence. Resected precursor lesions (AAH, AIS, MIA) and invasive adenocarcinomas were compared against paired morphologically normal lung tissue. Sample size was based on specimen availability rather than a prior power calculation. The immune data were integrated with whole exome sequencing and methylation data obtained from the same cohort of nodules. The overall cohort was made up of around 51 patients with pulmonary nodules who had surgical resection. TCR sequencing data were obtained from around 51 patients. The study reported that more than 85 samples were used for TCR sequencing. Class I HLA alleles were inferred from exome data with POLYSOLVER, and allele-specific HLA loss was detected with LOHHLA. What the research found in general, with its limitations: Clonality was highest in normal lung, while later-stage lesions appeared to show lower clonality but higher T cell density and diversity. Because all patients were from Japan and China, applicability to Western populations was uncertain. Top T cell clone frequencies were highest in normal lung and appeared to decrease progressively from AAH through AIS, MIA and invasive adenocarcinoma. The findings reflected association rather than direct causation, and larger cohorts with long-term follow-up and longitudinal biopsies were considered necessary.

Inclusive of the bounding cysteine and phenylalanine, the CDR3 is 13 residues long. The sequence is cut down to CDR3 DNA, 39 bases in frame from base 1. From a lookup of the germline V gene (reference sequence), CDR1 and CDR2 are LNHNV and YYDKDF. V sheds 5 bases and J sheds 5 bases, leaving 12 bases between their ends. On this clone: Its antigen remains unidentified. No much larger clone exists at a distance of one base, and base qualities are not known.

The immunoSEQ hsTCRbeta Kit was used to sequence TCR beta CDR3 regions from DNA. Per the authors' processing: The ImmunoSEQ Analyzer was used to analyse the TCR sequencing data. T cell clonality was defined as 1 minus Pielou's evenness, as computed on productive rearrangements. To measure T cell diversity, the inverse Simpson index was applied to productive templates. T cell density was TCR beta template counts normalized to usable DNA, estimated by amplifying and sequencing housekeeping genes. Two-sided Kruskal-Wallis tests were used to compare TCR metrics between histologic stages. As stored in TCRdb, this immuneACCESS dataset retains in-frame rearrangements with V and J assigned. A fraction of the clones does not appear; measured against another copy, unresolved V genes explain less than half of the discrepancy, and the remainder lacks a known reason. V, J and clone size were drawn from that table, and D and trimming were deduced from the DNA. This sample comprises more than 10,000 clones, more than 70% of them detected only once. Of the sample, about 30% falls within the top ten clones.

The patients had resection in Japan or China between about 2014 and 2018. Histologic diagnosis of each case was confirmed independently by two lung cancer pathologists on H&E slides. DNA was isolated from FFPE tissue using the AllPrep DNA/RNA FFPE Kit. This clonotype originated in a person in their 60s with lung adenocarcinoma. Some clones in this sample may be carry-over from other donors' samples. The material sequenced was FFPE normal lung tissue adjacent to the tumor. Rearrangement joined TRBV15 to TRBJ1-2, with TRBD1 tentatively as D gene (5 bases match). The CDR3 in this case is CATSQGHSYGYTF. The DNA reads as follows: TGTGCCACCAGCCAAGGACACTCATATGGCTACACCTTC.